A single sample is the source of the 20 T cell receptor beta chains below, sequenced in a study of T cell repertoires in cytomegalovirus infection (dated by TCRdb to about 2019). The instrument given in TCRdb is Illumina HiSeq 1500. Through fastp at Q25 and MiXCR, TCRdb rebuilt clones from the public reads, retaining in-frame beta chains. Rows merge per CDR3 protein into single entries with the most common DNA and genes. The sample profile shows about 400,000 distinct CDR3 sequences; around 18% of them were found once. Around 9.3% of the sample is held by the ten biggest clonotypes. The sequenced sample was PBMCs. The receptors come from a human donor in good health (CMV status not recorded). Some clones in this sample may be carry-over from other donors' samples.

There are many counts of this clonotype. The rearrangement links TRBV7-2 to TRBJ1-2; D not certain. Trimming removed 2 bases at V and 7 bases at J, with 8 bases between. This CDR3 comprises 12 residues. Germline CDR1 and CDR2: SGHTA and FQGNSA. CDR3 residues: CASSLPGLGYTF. Here the CDR3 DNA reads TGTGCCAGCAGCTTACCAGGTCTTGGCTACACCTTC.

The rearrangement links TRBV6-6 to TRBJ1-4; D is uncertain. Germline CDR1 and CDR2: MNHNY and SVGAGI (reference sequence). The V end was cut by 0 bases, the J end by 8 bases, with 7 bases between. This CDR3 contains 13 residues. The chain's CDR3 is CASSYSLKEKLFF. The CDR3 region has the DNA TGTGCCAGCAGTTACTCGTTGAAGGAAAAACTGTTTTTT.

This clonotype showed up just a few times. The rearrangement uses TRBV7-6 and TRBJ2-2; 11 bases align to TRBD2. CDR1 and CDR2 (germline): SGHVS, FNYEAQ. With 5 bases clipped from V and 1 base from J, the junction kept 3 bases outside the gene matches. CDR3 length: 16 amino acids. The CDR3 region has the DNA TGTGCCAGCAGCCGGGGACTAGCGGTGAACACCGGGGAGCTGTTTTTT. Amino acid sequence: CASSRGLAVNTGELFF.

This clonotype has more than one count but fewer than ten. This chain connects TRBV6-6 to TRBJ1-3; the D gene is possibly TRBD1 (6 bases). Germline lookup yields CDR1 MNHNY and CDR2 SVGAGI (reference sequence). This CDR3 has 15 amino acids. V was cut by 5 bases and J by 4 bases, with 15 bases left in between. CDR3 in amino acids: CASSPPGQPGNTIYF. CDR3 sequence (DNA): TGTGCCAGCAGTCCCCCAGGACAGCCCGGAAACACCATATATTTT.

This clonotype appeared a few times. The chain is built from TRBV20-1 and TRBJ1-2; 9 bases line up with TRBD1. This CDR3 contains 14 residues. V shed 5 bases and J 5 bases; nucleotides not matched to a gene: 9. CDR1 is DFQATT, CDR2 SNEGSKA, per germline (reference sequence). The CDR3 loop reads CSAGGQGTAYGYTF. CDR3 coding DNA: TGCAGTGCTGGGGGACAGGGCACTGCTTATGGCTACACCTTC.

This clonotype came up a few times. The chain couples TRBV11-2 to TRBJ2-3; D remains unclear. CDR3 size: 16 residues. Germline V gene sequence: CDR1 SGHAT, CDR2 FQNNGV. V lost 5 bases and J 2 bases, leaving 17 bases between the germline ends. CDR3 in amino acids: CASSPESKLITDTQYF. CDR3 DNA: TGTGCCAGCAGCCCAGAATCGAAGTTAATCACAGATACGCAGTATTTT.

This clonotype was detected a few times. The genes are TRBV12-3 or TRBV12-4 and TRBJ1-1, with D unresolved. The CDR3 runs to 13 residues. V lost 5 bases and J lost 5, with 12 bases in between. CDR3 loop: CASSQQVTTEAFF. The CDR3 nucleotides read TGTGCCAGCAGTCAGCAGGTCACGACTGAAGCTTTCTTT.

The gene calls are TRBV19 and TRBJ2-1; 10 positions match TRBD2. V dropped 4 bases and J dropped 9; count of bases not matched to a gene: 6. Germline CDR1 LNHDA, CDR2 SQIVND (reference sequence). This CDR3 spans 14 amino acids. CDR3: CASSTLAGEVEQFF. DNA for the CDR3: TGTGCCAGTAGTACCCTAGCGGGAGAAGTTGAGCAGTTCTTC.

This clonotype turned up a few times. This chain links TRBV19 with TRBJ1-1; D is uncertain. V dropped 1 base and J dropped 6 bases, with 6 bases sitting between them. Germline loops: CDR1 LNHDA, CDR2 SQIVND (reference sequence). CDR3 size: 12 residues. The CDR3 is CASSIGGAEAFF. CDR3 in DNA: TGTGCCAGTAGTATAGGGGGTGCTGAAGCTTTCTTT.

This clonotype was counted ten times or more. This chain links TRBV7-9 with TRBJ2-5; D is tentatively TRBD1 or TRBD2 (5 bases each). The CDR3 spans 17 residues. V lost 5 bases to trimming and J lost 2 bases, with 21 bases between them. Per the germline V gene, CDR1 is SEHNR and CDR2 is FQNEAQ (reference sequence). CDR3 coding DNA: TGTGCCAGCAGCCCCTGGGGGTTAGAGGGATCGCAAGAGACCCAGTACTTC. Translated, it gives CASSPWGLEGSQETQYF.

CDR3 region: CAIRDRGETEAFF. Here the CDR3 DNA reads TGTGCCATCAGGGACAGGGGCGAGACTGAAGCTTTCTTT. The V gene is TRBV10-3, the J gene TRBJ1-1, with 9 bases aligning to TRBD1. V was clipped by 6 bases and J by 5 bases; unmatched bases: 4. This CDR3 is built from 13 residues. The germline CDR1 and CDR2 sequences are ENHRY and SYGVKD.

This clonotype occurred a few times. The J gene is TRBJ1-5, the V gene TRBV7-4; 7 nucleotides align to TRBD1. Germline-derived CDR1 and CDR2 are SGHVT and SQSDAQ. The CDR3 covers 14 residues. With 4 bases clipped from V and 4 bases from J, the junction kept 4 bases outside the gene matches. CDR3 sequence: CASSSGTVNQPQHF. As DNA, the CDR3 is TGTGCCAGCAGCTCCGGGACAGTTAATCAGCCCCAGCATTTT.

This clonotype was counted only a few times. CDR3 nucleotide sequence: TGCAGTGCTAGAGACCCCCTATACCCAAATCAGCCCCAGCATTTT. This codes for CSARDPLYPNQPQHF. This chain joins TRBV20-1 and TRBJ1-5, with D unresolved. Trimming cost V 0 bases and J 4 bases, with 13 bases left between them. Germline V gene data show CDR1 as DFQATT and CDR2 as SNEGSKA (reference sequence). The CDR3 contains 15 residues.

This chain joins TRBV18 and TRBJ2-5; D perhaps matches TRBD2 (5 bases). Trimming stripped 3 bases from V and 2 bases from J, with 10 bases between. CDR3 size: 14 residues. Germline assignment: CDR1 KGHSH and CDR2 LQKENI. Here the CDR3 DNA reads TGTGCCAGCTCACCTGTAGCGAATCAAGAGACCCAGTACTTC. Residues: CASSPVANQETQYF.

This clonotype was found many times. The chain links TRBV7-2 to TRBJ2-7; 9 bases align to TRBD2. After removal of 5 bases from V and 7 bases from J, the junction contained 15 bases not matched to a gene. CDR3 size: 16 residues. The germline gives CDR1 SGHTA, CDR2 FQGNSA. The CDR3 sequence: CASSLGGRGGATEQYF. DNA of the CDR3: TGTGCCAGCAGCCTTGGAGGGCGGGGGGGAGCCACGGAGCAGTACTTC.

Comment on this clonotype: A clone one base away is much larger, so this may be a read error. V gene TRBV27 combines with J gene TRBJ1-6; D is ambiguous. Trimming shortened V by 4 bases and J by 7 bases, and 11 bases separated the two germline ends. Per the germline V gene, CDR1 is MNHEY and CDR2 is SMNVEV (reference sequence). This CDR3 contains 14 residues. CDR3 sequence (DNA): TGTGCCAGCAGTTCGTTGACGGTAAATTCACCCCTCCACTTT. Its translation is CASSSLTVNSPLHF.

The CDR3 protein is CASSFVTGVYTGELFF. CDR3 sequence (DNA): TGTGCCAGCAGTTTTGTGACGGGGGTGTACACCGGGGAGCTGTTTTTT. This rearrangement joins TRBV28 to TRBJ2-2; tentative D call: TRBD2 (6 bases). Trimming cost V 3 bases and J 3 bases, with 14 bases left between them. Germline V lookup: CDR1 MDHEN, CDR2 SYDVKM. The CDR3 is 16 residues long.

Worth noting for this clonotype: One end of the junction fails to match germline, which may point to a read error. DNA for the CDR3: TGTGCCAGCTCACCTACCGGGACACCAGATCTATCTTTT. Protein: CASSPTGTPDLSF. The chain recombines TRBV18 with TRBJ1-1, with D possibly matching TRBD1 (6 bases). The CDR3 covers 13 residues. The germline V gene has CDR1 KGHSH and CDR2 LQKENI.

In this sample, this clonotype turned up many times. V usage is TRBV12-3 or TRBV12-4 and J usage is TRBJ2-7; maybe TRBD2 (6 bases). The CDR3 extends over 13 amino acids. V lost 2 bases and J lost 5, with 10 bases in between. Here the CDR3 DNA reads TGTGCCAGCAGTTTATTAGGAGGGGACGAGCAGTACTTC. It is translated as CASSLLGGDEQYF.

This sequence joins TRBV20-1 and TRBJ2-1; 8 nucleotides agree with TRBD2. Germline V gives CDR1 DFQATT, CDR2 SNEGSKA (reference sequence). V shed 0 bases and J 5 bases; nucleotides not matched to a gene: 6. The CDR3 extends over 15 amino acids. CDR3 DNA: TGCAGTGCTAGAGATAGACTAGCGCTGAACAATGAGCAGTTCTTC. Its translation is CSARDRLALNNEQFF.